This TCR beta chain comes out of a study of T-cell memory formation after mild COVID-19. Whole-study findings and limits: Contracting clones from day 15 to 85 showed balanced CD4/CD8; later expanders favored CD4+. The finding that pre-infection memory included some responding clones suggested that cross-reactive memory joined. Contracting CD4+ clones lay largely in CM and EM, with CD8+ ones residing in EMRA.

The CDR3 loop spans 14 amino acids. Germline V gene data show CDR1 as LNHNV and CDR2 as YYDKDF (reference sequence). V shed 6 bases, J shed 6 bases, and the junction held 6 bases outside the gene matches. Each CDR3 protein is one row after TCRdb ran MiXCR on the 5' RACE reads. Of 92,000 or so distinct CDR3 sequences listed, about 15% were seen once; the top ten hold about two fifths. Note on this clonotype: Its target is not known.

The chain links TRBV15 to TRBJ2-7; TRBD2 agrees at 12 bases. This clonotype was sampled from a man younger than 35 who had mild COVID-19 (a few samples of this study predate the infection). Cell type and time point are not known. Specimen: PBMCs or a T cell subset sorted from them (not recorded which). CDR3 nucleotide sequence: TGTGCCACCAGTCCTAGCGGGGGGGCCGGCGAGCAGTACGTC. Protein product: CATSPSGGAGEQYV.